What follows is one T cell receptor beta chain and its context. This record belongs to a study of blood T cell repertoires in COVID-19. TCRdb's table, derived via immunoSEQ multiplex PCR, lists solely in-frame clones and lacks some. The sample shows 200,000 to 300,000 clones, around nine tenths of them seen only once. Germline V lookup: CDR1 SGHRS, CDR2 YFSETQ. The CDR3 is 14 residues long. The V end lost 0 bases, the J end lost 1 base, and 8 bases lay between the germline ends. The chain combines TRBV5-1 with TRBJ2-7; D is uncertain. The sample consisted of peripheral blood. The clonotype originates from a man of 80 years or more with acute or convalescent COVID-19. The CDR3 region is CASSLDNLSYEQYF. The DNA for the CDR3 is TGCGCCAGCAGCTTGGATAACCTATCCTACGAGCAGTACTTC.